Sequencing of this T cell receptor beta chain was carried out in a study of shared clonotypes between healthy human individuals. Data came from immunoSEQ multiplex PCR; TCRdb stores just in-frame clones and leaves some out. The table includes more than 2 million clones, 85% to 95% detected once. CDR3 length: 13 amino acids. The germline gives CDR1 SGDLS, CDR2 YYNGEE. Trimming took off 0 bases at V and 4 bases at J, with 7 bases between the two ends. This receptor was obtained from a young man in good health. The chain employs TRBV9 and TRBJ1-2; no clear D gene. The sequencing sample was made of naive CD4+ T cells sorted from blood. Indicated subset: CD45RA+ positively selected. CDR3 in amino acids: CASSVAGFYGYTF. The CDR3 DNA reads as TGTGCCAGCAGCGTAGCAGGCTTCTATGGCTACACCTTC.